The 25 T cell receptor beta chains in this list originate from one sample, sequenced in a study of cytomegalovirus exposure and HLA in healthy donors. PCR was performed using 60 Vbeta and 13 Jbeta primers. This table comes from immunoSEQ multiplex PCR, and its TCRdb copy is limited to in-frame clones, with some not included. The sample contains 100,000 to 120,000 clones, roughly 70% of which appear only once. Sequences were obtained from PBMCs. These receptors were taken from a woman aged 40-49 years in good health and CMV-seropositive.

The chain employs TRBV9 and TRBJ2-7, with D perhaps TRBD1 (6 bases). In germline, CDR1 is SGDLS, CDR2 YYNGEE. V lost 4 bases to trimming and J lost 12 bases, with 23 bases between them. This CDR3 has 14 amino acids. CDR3 sequence reads: CASSTNDRSPYRYF. The DNA of the CDR3 is TGTGCCAGCAGCACAAACGACAGGAGTCCATACCGGTACTTC.

The rearrangement uses TRBV15 and TRBJ1-2; tentative D call: TRBD1 (6 bases). The germline V gene has CDR1 LNHNV and CDR2 YYDKDF (reference sequence). Between the trimmed V and J ends, which lost 1 base and 2 bases, there was a span of 11 bases. CDR3 length: 15 residues. The CDR3: CATSRVWGLNYGYTF. The CDR3 DNA is TGTGCCACCAGCAGAGTGTGGGGGCTGAACTATGGCTACACCTTC.

The rearrangement joins TRBV15 to TRBJ2-1; TRBD2 matches 14 bases. The CDR3 loop spans 17 amino acids. The V gene end was trimmed by 4 bases and the J gene end by 2 bases; junction bases not matched to a gene: 4. Germline values: CDR1 LNHNV, CDR2 YYDKDF (reference sequence). CDR3 in amino acids: CATSIGTSGSPYNEQFF. Here the CDR3 DNA reads TGTGCCACCAGCATCGGGACTAGCGGGAGCCCCTACAATGAGCAGTTCTTC.

The V and J genes are TRBV30 and TRBJ2-5; 8 nucleotides match TRBD2. Losses at the gene ends were 0 bases for V and 5 bases for J; bases not matched to a gene: 8. The CDR3 consists of 15 residues. Germline V lookup: CDR1 GTSNPN, CDR2 SVGIG (reference sequence). CDR3 DNA sequence: TGTGCCTGGAGTGTAACGGGACTAGAGAGGGAGACCCAGTACTTC. Its protein product is CAWSVTGLERETQYF.

This chain connects TRBV5-1 to TRBJ2-1; D not resolved. V was shortened by 4 bases and J by 1 base, with 9 bases between the two germline ends. CDR3 length: 14 residues. Germline V gives CDR1 SGHRS, CDR2 YFSETQ. The CDR3 loop reads CASSGRWSYNEQFF. The CDR3 DNA reads as TGCGCCAGCAGCGGCCGCTGGTCCTACAATGAGCAGTTCTTC.

The chain is built from TRBV27 and TRBJ2-7, with 8 bases that match TRBD1. The CDR3 consists of 15 residues. V dropped 3 bases and J dropped 3; count of bases not matched to a gene: 7. CDR1 and CDR2 (germline): MNHEY, SMNVEV (reference sequence). The CDR3 loop is CASSFFPGTGYEQYF. The CDR3 nucleotides are TGTGCCAGCAGTTTTTTTCCGGGGACAGGCTACGAGCAGTACTTC.

The chain has TRBV19 and TRBJ2-5; TRBD1 agrees at 9 bases. Germline trimming cut 5 bases from V and 5 bases from J; bases unmatched to any gene: 9. In germline, CDR1 is LNHDA, CDR2 SQIVND (reference sequence). The CDR3 has 15 residues. The chain's CDR3 is CASSPRTGVGETQYF. The CDR3 coding sequence is TGTGCCAGTAGTCCGAGGACAGGGGTCGGGGAGACCCAGTACTTC.

V usage is TRBV18 and J usage is TRBJ2-3; 9 bases match TRBD2. V shed 5 bases and J 0 bases; nucleotides not matched to a gene: 3. The CDR3 spans 15 residues. CDR1 KGHSH and CDR2 LQKENI come from the germline V gene. In DNA, the CDR3 is TGTGCCAGCTCAACCACTAGCGGGAGCACAGATACGCAGTATTTT. Amino acids: CASSTTSGSTDTQYF.

The J gene is TRBJ1-6, the V gene TRBV5-1, with TRBD1 matching over 11 bases. The V segment lost 4 bases and the J segment 10 bases; nucleotides outside the gene matches: 4. The CDR3 is made up of 14 amino acids. Germline CDR1 is SGHRS and CDR2 is YFSETQ. The CDR3 is CASSMGQGGSPLHF. The CDR3 nucleotides are TGCGCCAGCAGCATGGGACAGGGGGGCTCACCCCTCCACTTT.

The V and J genes are TRBV6-1 and TRBJ2-2; tentative D call: TRBD1 (5 bases). CDR3 length: 13 residues. Germline V gives CDR1 MNHNS, CDR2 SASEGT. The V and J ends lost 5 bases and 5 bases respectively, with 9 bases between them. CDR3: CASSTKGTGELFF. The CDR3 bases are TGTGCCAGCAGTACGAAGGGGACCGGGGAGCTGTTTTTT.

The J gene is TRBJ2-7, the V gene TRBV2, with D perhaps TRBD2 (5 bases). CDR1 is SNHLY and CDR2 is FYNNEI in the germline V gene. Trimming left V 6 bases short and J 2 bases short, with 11 bases between. This CDR3 spans 13 amino acids. The CDR3 nucleotides read TGTGCCAGCAGCCGGAGCGGAGCCTACGAGCAGTACTTC. Protein: CASSRSGAYEQYF.

The rearrangement joins TRBV6-9 to TRBJ1-5, with D possibly being TRBD1 (5 bases). Germline lookup yields CDR1 MNHGY and CDR2 SVAAGI. The CDR3 totals 19 residues. Between the trimmed V and J ends, which lost 2 bases and 0 bases, there was a span of 20 bases. The CDR3 coding sequence is TGTGCCAGCAGTTATAGACCCCGGGGGGGGATTTATAGCAATCAGCCCCAGCATTTT. It translates to CASSYRPRGGIYSNQPQHF.

The genes are TRBV19 and TRBJ2-1; TRBD1 agrees at 7 bases. CDR1 is LNHDA and CDR2 is SQIVND in the germline V gene (reference sequence). The CDR3 has 15 amino acids. With 5 bases clipped from V and 2 bases from J, the junction kept 6 bases outside the gene matches. The CDR3 loop is CASSQTGTAYNEQFF. CDR3 nucleotide sequence: TGTGCCAGTAGTCAAACCGGGACAGCCTACAATGAGCAGTTCTTC.

This rearrangement joins TRBV30 to TRBJ2-7; a possible D gene is TRBD2 (6 bases). V dropped 3 bases and J dropped 1 base, with 16 bases sitting between them. Per the germline V gene, CDR1 is GTSNPN and CDR2 is SVGIG (reference sequence). The CDR3 totals 15 residues. The CDR3 region is CAWRSPAAGSYEQYF. The CDR3 DNA reads as TGTGCCTGGAGGTCACCTGCGGCGGGATCCTACGAGCAGTACTTC.

This clone was picked up a small number of times. The V gene is TRBV10-3, the J gene TRBJ1-4; 9 bases are shared with TRBD1. The trim removed 3 bases at V and 8 bases at J, leaving 4 bases unmatched. Germline assignment: CDR1 ENHRY and CDR2 SYGVKD. This CDR3 region has 14 residues. The CDR3 DNA sequence: TGTGCCATCAGTGAACCGGACAGGGGCGAAAAACTGTTTTTT. It codes for CAISEPDRGEKLFF.

The rearrangement uses TRBV5-1 and TRBJ1-1; tentatively, D is TRBD1 (5 bases). V was trimmed by 0 bases and J by 4 bases, leaving 13 bases between them. Germline V gene lookup returns CDR1 SGHRS and CDR2 YFSETQ. The CDR3 consists of 15 residues. The CDR3 sequence is CASSLVMGGGTEAFF. DNA for the CDR3: TGCGCCAGCAGCTTGGTTATGGGGGGGGGCACTGAAGCTTTCTTT.

CDR3 sequence: CATSRDRQGYEQYF. CDR3 sequence (DNA): TGTGCCACCAGCAGAGACAGACAGGGCTACGAGCAGTACTTC. This sequence joins TRBV15 and TRBJ2-7; 7 bases agree with TRBD1. CDR3 length equals 14 residues. V shed 0 bases, J shed 3 bases, and the junction held 2 bases outside the gene matches. Germline CDR1 LNHNV, CDR2 YYDKDF (reference sequence).

This clone has just a few counts. The chain recombines TRBV18 with TRBJ2-3, with no clear D. The CDR3 runs to 13 residues. V was trimmed by 5 bases and J by 0 bases, leaving 6 bases between them. CDR1 KGHSH and CDR2 LQKENI come from the germline V gene. In DNA form, the CDR3 reads TGTGCCAGCTCAGTATTTAGCACAGATACGCAGTATTTT. It is translated as CASSVFSTDTQYF.

The chain joins TRBV7-2 to TRBJ2-7; 15 positions agree with TRBD2. Germline values: CDR1 SGHTA, CDR2 FQGNSA. This CDR3 region has 16 residues. The junction had 9 bases not matched to a gene; V was cut back by 1 base and J by 11 bases. The CDR3 region has the DNA TGTGCCAGCAGCTTAGAGGGGACTAGCGGGAGGACGACGGAGTACTTC. Protein: CASSLEGTSGRTTEYF.

The chain recombines TRBV21-1 with TRBJ1-1. TRBV21-1 counts as a pseudogene. The CDR3 is 17 residues long. CDR3 DNA sequence: TGTGCCAGCAGCAAAGCGATCCACAATGGGACTCTAGCGGGAGCTTTCTTT. Translating gives CASSKAIHNGTLAGAFF.

The chain is built from TRBV25-1 and TRBJ1-4; a possible D gene is TRBD1 (6 bases). From germline, CDR1 is MGHDK and CDR2 SYGVNS. V was pared by 6 bases and J by 2 bases, with 10 bases between. The CDR3 is 14 amino acids. The CDR3 bases are TGTGCCAGCAGCAAACAGGGCACTAATGAAAAACTGTTTTTT. It encodes CASSKQGTNEKLFF.

The CDR3 nucleotides read TGCGCCAGCAGCTTGGAGAGACAGGGGACAGTTAATTCACCCCTCCACTTT. Its protein is CASSLERQGTVNSPLHF. The V gene is TRBV5-1, the J gene TRBJ1-6; 8 nucleotides match TRBD1. The CDR3 has 17 residues. J lost 6 bases, V lost 0 bases, and 8 bases had no gene match. Germline CDR1 and CDR2: SGHRS and YFSETQ.

The chain employs TRBV6-5 and TRBJ1-2; 7 positions agree with TRBD1. Unmatched junction bases numbered 8, after V lost 6 bases and J lost 4 bases. This CDR3 has 14 amino acids. The germline V gene has CDR1 MNHEY and CDR2 SVGAGI. This CDR3 reads CASSQGGIPYGYTF. The DNA for the CDR3 is TGTGCCAGCAGCCAGGGGGGAATCCCCTATGGCTACACCTTC.

In this sample, this clone turned up a few times. This sequence joins TRBV16 and TRBJ1-2; weak D call: TRBD1 (5 bases). The V gene lost 3 bases and the J gene lost 2 bases, with 10 bases spanning the gap. Germline-derived CDR1 and CDR2 are KGHSY and FQNENV. This CDR3 region has 14 residues. The CDR3 sequence: CASSHPTENYGYTF. The CDR3 DNA sequence: TGTGCCAGCAGCCACCCGACAGAAAACTATGGCTACACCTTC.

This rearrangement joins TRBV6-5 to TRBJ2-2, with 7 bases identical to TRBD2. Germline V gene lookup returns CDR1 MNHEY and CDR2 SVGAGI. Trimming at V came to 5 bases and at J to 5 bases, leaving 5 bases not matched to a gene. The CDR3 is 14 residues long. CDR3 sequence reads: CASSRGSLTGELFF. Here the CDR3 DNA reads TGTGCCAGCAGTCGCGGGAGTCTTACCGGGGAGCTGTTTTTT.